The T cell receptor beta chain under discussion was sequenced for a study of T cells after yellow fever vaccination. Whole-study context: Preparation of fractions with low cell numbers was performed using SMART-Seq v4 Ultra Low Input.

A single record per CDR3 protein comes from TCRdb applying MiXCR to the 5' RACE reads. This repertoire shows a few hundred thousand distinct CDR3 sequences, about a sixth found once; its top ten account for roughly 17%. Germline CDR1 reads DFQATT; CDR2 reads SNEGSKA (reference sequence). This CDR3 has 15 residues. The V and J ends lost 5 bases and 1 base respectively, with 17 bases between them. This clonotype was seen only a few times. Its matching antigen is unknown. Overall study findings and caveats: Clonotypes shared by both compartments, CD4 and CD8, made up a small share.

This specimen consisted of PBMCs, obtained less than 6 days after the first yellow fever vaccination. The genes are TRBV20-1 and TRBJ1-1; possible D gene TRBD1, 5 bases. The TCR sequence derives from a man aged 18 to 30 who received the YFV17D yellow fever vaccine. Here the CDR3 reads CSAFGGELKNTEAFF. CDR3 nucleotides: TGCAGTGCTTTTGGGGGGGAGCTAAAGAACACTGAAGCTTTCTTT.